This entry features one T cell receptor beta chain sequence. Exclusions: uncontrolled infection, other autoimmune disease, pregnancy, lactation. Diagnoses rested on clinical symptoms, serum thyroxine and TRAb, thyroid ultrasound and orbital computed tomography. PBMCs were sourced from 9 to 10 ml fresh peripheral blood. RNA transcripts yielded amplified TCR beta CDR3 regions. The HTBI primer set served for first-round RT-PCR of the TCR CDR3. TCRdb analysed the multiplex PCR reads with MiXCR anew, one entry per CDR3 protein. The table has roughly 350,000 distinct CDR3 sequences, roughly an eighth seen once. The sample comes from a study of T cells in Graves' hyperthyroidism and ophthalmopathy. CDR1 and CDR2 from the germline V gene are LGHDT and YNNKEL (reference sequence). The CDR3 is 12 amino acids. Trimming pared 3 bases from V and 6 bases from J, leaving 8 bases between.

The receptor's source is a woman aged 40 to 50 with Graves' ophthalmopathy. The sample taken for sequencing was blood. The gene calls are TRBV3-1 and TRBJ1-1; no firm D call. The DNA of the CDR3 is TGTGCCAGCAGCCACATGCGGGCTGAAGCTTTCTTT. Translating it yields CASSHMRAEAFF.